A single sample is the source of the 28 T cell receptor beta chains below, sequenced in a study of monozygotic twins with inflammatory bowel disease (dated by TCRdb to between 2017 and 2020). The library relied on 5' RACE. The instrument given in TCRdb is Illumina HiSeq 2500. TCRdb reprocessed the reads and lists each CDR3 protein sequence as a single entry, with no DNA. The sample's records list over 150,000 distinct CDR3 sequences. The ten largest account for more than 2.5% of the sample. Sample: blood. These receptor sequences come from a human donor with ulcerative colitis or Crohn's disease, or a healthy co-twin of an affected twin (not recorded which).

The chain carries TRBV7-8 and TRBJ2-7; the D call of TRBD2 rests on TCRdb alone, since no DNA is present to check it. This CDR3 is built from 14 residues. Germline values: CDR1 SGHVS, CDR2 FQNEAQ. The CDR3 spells CASSPPSNPYEQYF.

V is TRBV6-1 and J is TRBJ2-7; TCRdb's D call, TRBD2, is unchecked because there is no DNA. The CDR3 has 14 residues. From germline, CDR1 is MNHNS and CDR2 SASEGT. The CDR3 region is CASRSKGPDYEQYF.

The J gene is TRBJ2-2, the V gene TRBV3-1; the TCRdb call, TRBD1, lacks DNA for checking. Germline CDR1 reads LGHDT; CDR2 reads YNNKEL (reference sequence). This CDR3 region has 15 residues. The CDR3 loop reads CASSPGTGGAGELFF.

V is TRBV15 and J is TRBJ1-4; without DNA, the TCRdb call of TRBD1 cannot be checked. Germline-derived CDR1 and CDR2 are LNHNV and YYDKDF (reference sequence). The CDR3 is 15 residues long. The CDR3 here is CATSRPRGLNEKLFF.

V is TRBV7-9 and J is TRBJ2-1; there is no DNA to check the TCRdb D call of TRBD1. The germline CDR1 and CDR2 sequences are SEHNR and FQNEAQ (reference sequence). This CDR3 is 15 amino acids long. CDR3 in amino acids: CASRSPGQGAGEQFF.

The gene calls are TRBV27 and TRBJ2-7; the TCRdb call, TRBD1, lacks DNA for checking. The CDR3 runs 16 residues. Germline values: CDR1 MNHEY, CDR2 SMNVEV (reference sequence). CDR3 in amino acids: CASRVGLSGQGYEQYF.

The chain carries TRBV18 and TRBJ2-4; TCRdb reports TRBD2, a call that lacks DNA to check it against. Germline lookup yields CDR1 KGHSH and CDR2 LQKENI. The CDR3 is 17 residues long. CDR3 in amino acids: CASSPLEAGVAKNIQYF.

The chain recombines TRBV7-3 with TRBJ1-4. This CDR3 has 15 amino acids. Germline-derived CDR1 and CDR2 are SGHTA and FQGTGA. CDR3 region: CASSLGTSPNEKLFF.

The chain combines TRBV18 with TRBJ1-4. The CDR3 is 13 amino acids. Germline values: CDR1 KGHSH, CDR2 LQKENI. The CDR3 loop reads CASFGTDNEKLFF.

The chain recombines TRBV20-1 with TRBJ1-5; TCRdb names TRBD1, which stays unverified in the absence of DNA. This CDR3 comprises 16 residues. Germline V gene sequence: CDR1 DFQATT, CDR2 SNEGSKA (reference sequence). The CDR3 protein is CSARDDDRGDNQPQHF.

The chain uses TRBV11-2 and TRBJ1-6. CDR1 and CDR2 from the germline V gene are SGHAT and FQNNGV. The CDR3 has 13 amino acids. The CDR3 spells CASSFSYNSPLHF.

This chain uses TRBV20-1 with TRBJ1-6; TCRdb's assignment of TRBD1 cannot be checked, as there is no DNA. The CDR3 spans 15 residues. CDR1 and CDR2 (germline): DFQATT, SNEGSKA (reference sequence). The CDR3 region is CSAGAGDLYNSPLHF.

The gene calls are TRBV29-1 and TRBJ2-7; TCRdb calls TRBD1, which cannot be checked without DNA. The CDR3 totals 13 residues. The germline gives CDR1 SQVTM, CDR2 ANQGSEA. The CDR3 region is CSPTGQGSSEQYF.

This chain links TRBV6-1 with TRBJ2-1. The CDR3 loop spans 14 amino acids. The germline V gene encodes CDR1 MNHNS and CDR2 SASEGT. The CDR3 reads CASSPTTPGNGQFF.

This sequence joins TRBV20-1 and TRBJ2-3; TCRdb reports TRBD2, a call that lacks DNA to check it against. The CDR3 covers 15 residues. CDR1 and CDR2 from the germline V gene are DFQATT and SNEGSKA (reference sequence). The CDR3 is CSARTSTFFSDTQYF.

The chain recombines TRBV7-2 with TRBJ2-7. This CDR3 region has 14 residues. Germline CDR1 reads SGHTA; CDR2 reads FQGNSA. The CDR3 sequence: CASSLTLEIYEQYF.

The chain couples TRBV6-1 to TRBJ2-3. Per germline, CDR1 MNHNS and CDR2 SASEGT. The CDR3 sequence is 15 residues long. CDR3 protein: CASSKPQGGTDTQYF.

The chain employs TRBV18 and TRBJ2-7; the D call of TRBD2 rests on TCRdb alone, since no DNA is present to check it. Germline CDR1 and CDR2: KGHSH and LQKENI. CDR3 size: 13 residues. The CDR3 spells CASSRENLYEQYF.

CDR3 in amino acids: CASSKDRNSYEQYF. V and J are TRBV7-2 and TRBJ2-7. CDR3 length equals 14 residues. Germline values: CDR1 SGHTA, CDR2 FQGNSA.

The CDR3 here is CASSLVVSGHTGELFF. The rearrangement uses TRBV5-5 and TRBJ2-2; the D gene TCRdb calls, TRBD2, cannot be checked with no DNA. Germline V gene sequence: CDR1 SGHKS, CDR2 YYEKEE (reference sequence). The CDR3 covers 16 residues.

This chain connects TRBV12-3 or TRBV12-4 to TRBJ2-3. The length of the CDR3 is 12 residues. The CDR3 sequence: CASRLLTDTQYF.

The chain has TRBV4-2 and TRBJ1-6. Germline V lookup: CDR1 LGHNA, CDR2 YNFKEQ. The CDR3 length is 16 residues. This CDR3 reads CASSQERVQPNSPLHF.

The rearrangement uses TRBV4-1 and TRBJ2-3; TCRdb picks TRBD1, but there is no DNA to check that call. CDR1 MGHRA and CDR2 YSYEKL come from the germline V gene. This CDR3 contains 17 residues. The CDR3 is CASSQDSGTASTDTQYF.

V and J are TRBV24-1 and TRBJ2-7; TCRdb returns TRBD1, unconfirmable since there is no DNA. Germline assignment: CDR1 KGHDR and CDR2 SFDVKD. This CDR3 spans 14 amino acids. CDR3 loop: CATSVGTGYYEQYF.

This chain's CDR3 is CASSPLLAAQETQYF. This chain uses TRBV5-1 with TRBJ2-5; absent DNA, TCRdb's TRBD2 call cannot be checked. CDR1 SGHRS and CDR2 YFSETQ come from the germline V gene. This CDR3 has 15 amino acids.

CDR3 protein: CASSSDRTFSYEQYF. The chain uses TRBV6-2 or TRBV6-3 and TRBJ2-7; TCRdb returns TRBD1, unconfirmable since there is no DNA. Germline assignment: CDR1 MNHEY and CDR2 SVGEGT. The CDR3 is 15 residues long.

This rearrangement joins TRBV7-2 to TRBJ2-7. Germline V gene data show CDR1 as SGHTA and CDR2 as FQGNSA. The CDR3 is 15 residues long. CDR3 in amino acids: CASTFDFTGSYEQYF.

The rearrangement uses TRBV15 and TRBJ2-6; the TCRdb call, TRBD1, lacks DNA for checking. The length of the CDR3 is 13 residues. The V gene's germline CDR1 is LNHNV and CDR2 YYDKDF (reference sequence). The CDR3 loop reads CATGQGVFNVLTF.